The 2 T cell receptor beta chains listed next were all sequenced from one sample in a study of identifying expanded T cells in peripheral blood (dated by TCRdb to about 2019). The method behind the library was the immunoSEQ multiplex PCR assay. The clones in this table, taken by TCRdb from immuneACCESS, are in-frame only. Not every clone is retained; where verified, under half of the shortfall comes from an unresolved V gene, and the cause of the rest is unknown. The sample data list 100,000 to 150,000 clones, and roughly 84% of these were observed just once. The ten largest clones capture 3.3% of the sample. The source material was blood. These receptors were taken from a person between 18 and 69 years old in good health.

This clone came up a few times. V is TRBV27 and J is TRBJ1-6, with a possible D match to TRBD1 (5 bases). This CDR3 is 15 amino acids long. Trimming pared 6 bases from V and 5 bases from J, leaving 14 bases between. Germline values: CDR1 MNHEY, CDR2 SMNVEV (reference sequence). CDR3: CASSRGVGHNSPLHF. CDR3 nucleotide sequence: TGTGCCAGCAGCCGGGGGGTGGGGCATAATTCACCCCTCCACTTT.

The V and J genes are TRBV7-2 and TRBJ2-3; the D is unclear. In germline, CDR1 is SGHTA, CDR2 FQGNSA. This CDR3 has 13 residues. V lost 1 base and J lost 4, with 6 bases in between. The CDR3 loop reads CASSLVAADTQYF. The CDR3 region has the DNA TGTGCCAGCAGCTTAGTGGCAGCAGATACGCAGTATTTT.